This T cell receptor (beta chain) comes out of a study of regulatory T cells in long-lasting Graves disease. Building the TCR beta libraries relied on iRepertoire HTBI primers, and CDR3 regions underwent Arm-PCR. From the multiplex PCR reads, TCRdb called clonotypes with MiXCR, one entry per CDR3 protein. The repertoire includes roughly 400,000 distinct CDR3 sequences, 21% of them detected once, and roughly an eighth sits in the top ten. V lost 3 bases and J lost 3, with 11 bases in between. The CDR3 sequence is 15 residues long. The time point here: persistent/refractory GD, antithyroid drugs over 5 years with positive TRAb. Following extraction of RNA from PBMCs, that RNA was used to make the TCR library. This clonotype was seen repeatedly, ten times or more. The antigen remains unidentified. Findings and caveats of the study: With persistent disease, TRBV28, TRBJ1-2 and TRBJ2-5 were the favored segments.

Sequences were derived from peripheral blood mononuclear cells (PBMCs), sampled when the disease was refractory, from a patient treated with antithyroid drugs. V and J are TRBV12-3 or TRBV12-4 and TRBJ2-2; D gene unclear. The receptor's source is a female donor with Graves disease. The CDR3, as DNA: TGTGCCAGCAGTTTTAAAGCAGAACACACCGGGGAGCTGTTTTTT. It translates to CASSFKAEHTGELFF.